This T cell receptor beta chain originates from a study of molecular identifiers for immune sequencing clone quantification. The CDR3 loop spans 12 amino acids. Trimming shortened V by 5 bases and J by 3 bases, and 7 bases separated the two germline ends. In germline, CDR1 is SQVTM, CDR2 ANQGSEA. In this sample, this clonotype turned up many times. TCRdb re-derived calls from the PCR reads in MiXCR, one entry per CDR3 protein. Here the sample spans tens of thousands of distinct CDR3 sequences, about 21% being singletons. The clonotype comes from a human donor in good health. Some libraries in this study had Jurkat cell RNA spiked in. The genes are TRBV29-1 and TRBJ2-2; D perhaps matches TRBD1 (6 bases). The specimen was naive CD8+ T cells from blood, with Jurkat cell RNA spiked in. This sample's subset: FACS-sorted CD8+CD4-CCR7+CD45RA+ naive T cells. CDR3 amino acids: CSVPGDTGELFF. Here the CDR3 DNA reads TGCAGCGTTCCAGGGGACACCGGGGAGCTGTTTTTT.